This record concerns one T cell receptor (beta chain) sequence. Sequenced by immunoSEQ multiplex PCR; TCRdb stores in-frame clones only, minus some. The repertoire consists of hundreds of thousands of clones, with under 80% occurring once and the leading ten covering under 2%. This record comes from a study of shared clonotypes between healthy human individuals. Overall study: The people who gave samples were a couple of women and a few men aged 18 to 49. Three plates each covered CD4 naive and memory; CD8 naive two, CD8 memory one.

Study donors comprised healthy, HIV-negative adults devoid of recent acute infection or vaccination. This CDR3 is built from 14 residues. V lost 7 bases and J 0 bases, leaving 13 bases between the germline ends. Germline CDR1 MNHNS, CDR2 SASEGT. The receptor was isolated from a young woman in good health. Sequenced input: memory CD4+ T cells sorted from blood. Noted subset: CD45RA-negative fraction. The chain is built from TRBV6-1 and TRBJ2-7, with D tentatively TRBD2 (5 bases). The chain's CDR3 is CASTPIRDSYEQYF. CDR3 in DNA: TGTGCCAGCACCCCCATCCGGGACTCCTACGAGCAGTACTTC.